This T cell receptor beta chain was obtained from a study of human T cells and chemical hapten exposure. Whole-study context: A patient group, mainly female, showed alopecia areata, totalis or universalis. Variation in per-sample TCR yields came mainly from small pooled library volume differences. Broader study findings: Large CDR3 similarity clusters arose significantly more often from expanded TCRs than from controls.

Within the library, unique molecular identifiers were attached to each individual cDNA molecule. TCRdb analysed the RACE reads with MiXCR anew, one entry per CDR3 protein. The sample has more than 250,000 distinct CDR3 sequences, about 9.4% seen once. As for this clonotype: Its target is unknown.

The time point is: pre-sensitization, week 0. Treatment: therapeutic diphenylcyclopropenone sensitization with weekly scalp DPC. The CDR3 is 14 residues long. With V trimmed by 4 bases and J by 7 bases, 7 bases remained unmatched. Looked up from germline, CDR1 is SGHRS and CDR2 is YFSETQ. The sequencing here drew on whole blood, taken in connection with sensitization to the hapten diphenylcyclopropenone (DPC). The receptor's source is a woman in her thirties or forties with alopecia areata. Some clones in this sample may be carry-over from other donors' samples. The V and J genes are TRBV5-1 and TRBJ2-1; TRBD1 agrees at 8 bases. This CDR3 is CASSIGQGRNEQFF. The CDR3 nucleotides are TGCGCCAGCAGCATAGGACAGGGTAGGAATGAGCAGTTCTTC.